One sample yielded the 9 T cell receptor beta chains listed below, sequenced in a study of regulatory T cells in long-lasting Graves disease. Arm-PCR with iRepertoire HTBI primers amplified the CDR3 regions for these TCR beta libraries. A single record per CDR3 protein comes from TCRdb applying MiXCR to the multiplex PCR reads. Of around 340,000 distinct CDR3 sequences listed, about 19% are singletons. Time point specified: persistent/refractory GD, antithyroid drugs over 5 years with positive TRAb. PBMC RNA was the source of the TCR library. This sample comprised peripheral blood mononuclear cells (PBMCs), obtained when the disease was refractory, from a patient treated with antithyroid drugs. These receptors all stem from a female donor with Graves disease.

This clonotype was recorded at least ten times. The CDR3 loop is CASSPPQRGQPQHF. In DNA, the CDR3 is TGTGCCAGCAGCCCTCCCCAGCGGGGTCAGCCCCAGCATTTT. The chain employs TRBV6-1 and TRBJ1-5; D not resolved. CDR1 MNHNS and CDR2 SASEGT come from the germline V gene. The CDR3 runs to 14 residues. V gave up 6 bases and J gave up 6 bases, with 15 bases separating them.

This clonotype was found a few times. A much larger clone lies a single base off, so this may be a read error. This rearrangement joins TRBV28 to TRBJ1-1; the D is unclear. The CDR3 is 11 residues long. CDR1 and CDR2 from the germline V gene are MDHEN and SYDVKM. V was cut by 8 bases and J by 4 bases, with 8 bases left in between. This chain's CDR3 is CASRQSTEAFF. CDR3 DNA: TGTGCCAGCCGGCAGAGCACTGAAGCTTTCTTT.

This clonotype was observed many times. The rearrangement joins TRBV30 to TRBJ2-7, with 8 bases that match TRBD2. The length of the CDR3 is 14 residues. The ends lost 2 bases at V and 2 bases at J; junction bases unmatched: 5. Germline CDR1 reads GTSNPN; CDR2 reads SVGIG (reference sequence). The CDR3 reads CAWSTTSGTYEQYF. DNA of the CDR3: TGTGCCTGGAGTACAACTAGCGGAACCTACGAGCAGTACTTC.

This clonotype was seen many times. In DNA form, the CDR3 reads TGTGCCAGCAGTTTACAGGGGTCTGGAAACACCATATATTTT. Encoded protein: CASSLQGSGNTIYF. The V call is TRBV7-9, the J call TRBJ1-3; 7 bases align to TRBD1. The CDR3 runs 14 residues. The germline gives CDR1 SEHNR, CDR2 FQNEAQ (reference sequence). Unmatched junction bases numbered 3, after V lost 6 bases and J lost 1 base. The full variable domain, rest sourced from reference TRBV7-9 and TRBJ1-3, is DTGVSQNPRHKITKRGQNVTFRCDPISEHNRLYWYRQTLGQGPEFLTYFQNEAQLEKSRLLSDRFSAERPKGSFSTLEIQRTEQGDSAMYLCASSLQGSGNTIYFGEGSWLTVV.

This clonotype was seen repeatedly, ten times or more. V is TRBV2 and J is TRBJ2-5; a possible D gene is TRBD1 (6 bases). Per germline, CDR1 SNHLY and CDR2 FYNNEI. Trimming took 7 bases from V and 3 from J, leaving 12 bases between them. The CDR3 totals 13 residues. For the CDR3, the DNA is TGTGCCAGCACAACAGGGATCGAAGAGACCCAGTACTTC. Residues: CASTTGIEETQYF.

This clonotype showed up many times. This chain uses TRBV6-1 with TRBJ2-7; 7 positions agree with TRBD2. The V and J ends lost 1 base and 3 bases, in that order; junction bases with no gene match: 9. Germline values: CDR1 MNHNS, CDR2 SASEGT. The CDR3 loop spans 16 amino acids. The CDR3 sequence: CASSEVLAGVVYEQYF. In nucleotides, the CDR3 is TGTGCCAGCAGTGAAGTGTTGGCGGGAGTAGTCTACGAGCAGTACTTC.

The chain uses TRBV19 and TRBJ2-7; D gene unclear. CDR1 LNHDA and CDR2 SQIVND come from the germline V gene (reference sequence). There are 13 residues in the CDR3. With 4 bases removed from V and 5 bases from J, the gap between germline ends came to 12 bases. Written as DNA, the CDR3 is TGTGCCAGTAGTAGCCTTAGAAGAGACGAGCAGTACTTC. This codes for CASSSLRRDEQYF. The whole variable domain, filled in from reference TRBV19 and TRBJ2-7, reads DGGITQSPKYLFRKEGQNVTLSCEQNLNHDAMYWYRQDPGQGLRLIYYSQIVNDFQKGDIAEGYSVSREKKESFPLTVTSAQKNPTAFYLCASSSLRRDEQYFGPGTRLTVT.

The CDR3 nucleotides read TGTGCCATCAGCAGACAGGGGGGGTCCTACAATGAGCAGTTCTTC. This gives the protein CAISRQGGSYNEQFF. V and J are TRBV10-3 and TRBJ2-1; the match to TRBD1 covers 9 bases. The V gene end was trimmed by 6 bases and the J gene end by 1 base; junction bases not matched to a gene: 4. CDR1 is ENHRY and CDR2 is SYGVKD in the germline V gene. This CDR3 comprises 15 residues.

There are many counts of this clonotype. This chain links TRBV20-1 with TRBJ2-4; D gene ambiguous. Trimming pared 6 bases from V and 0 bases from J, leaving 9 bases between. Per germline, CDR1 DFQATT and CDR2 SNEGSKA (reference sequence). The CDR3 length is 13 residues. The chain's CDR3 is CSAVERAKNIQYF. In nucleotides, the CDR3 is TGCAGTGCGGTTGAAAGAGCCAAAAACATTCAGTACTTC.